This is a list of T cell receptor beta chains from one sample in a study of T cell repertoires in cytomegalovirus infection. In TCRdb, the reads were re-called with MiXCR into one record per CDR3 protein. The table lists approximately 500,000 distinct CDR3 sequences, approximately 10% of them singletons, with 9.5% to 13% in the top ten. Sample: PBMCs. The receptors here all came from a human donor in good health (CMV status not recorded). Some clones in this sample may be carry-over from other donors' samples. Both conserved end residues are part of each CDR3. D genes are given only for firm matches. The size of a clone is reported for some rows only, either as once, few or many, or as a class for expanded clones.

J | V | D | size | DNA | CDR3
TRBJ1-1 | TRBV4-2 | . | many | TGTGCCAGCAGCCAAGGGAGCGGGGGAGCTATGAACACTGAAGCTTTCTTT | CASSQGSGGAMNTEAFF
TRBJ2-3 | TRBV10-3 | TRBD2 | . | TGTGCCATCGGGGGACTAGCGACAGATACGCAGTATTTT | CAIGGLATDTQYF
TRBJ1-1 | TRBV3-1 | . | . | TGTGCCAGCAGCCAAGCAGGGGCGAACACTGAAGCTTTCTTT | CASSQAGANTEAFF
TRBJ1-1 | TRBV7-2 | . | many | TGTGCCAGCAGCCCCCCCCAGGGAAAAGGCACTGAAGCTTTCTTT | CASSPPQGKGTEAFF
TRBJ2-7 | TRBV28 | . | few | TGTGCCAGCACCCATAAATCCTACGAGCAGTACTTC | CASTHKSYEQYF
TRBJ2-1 | TRBV29-1 | TRBD1 | few | TGCAGCGTTGAAGCGCGGGGGACAGGGAAAAATGAGCAGTTCTTC | CSVEARGTGKNEQFF
TRBJ2-7 | TRBV6-6 | . | . | TGTGCCAGCAGCTATGACATAAGGTCTTACGAGCAGTACTTC | CASSYDIRSYEQYF
TRBJ2-3 | TRBV20-1 | . | few | TGCAGTGCCCCGGGACTGGGAAGCACAGATACGCAGTATTTT | CSAPGLGSTDTQYF
TRBJ1-1 | TRBV20-1 | . | many | TGCAGTGCTAGAGACAGGGATCGGTCTGAAGCTTTCTTT | CSARDRDRSEAFF
TRBJ1-6 | TRBV2 | . | many | TGTGCCAGCAGTCCTCTAAGGGGCAATTCACCCCTCCACTTT | CASSPLRGNSPLHF
TRBJ2-5 | TRBV28 | TRBD1 | many | TGTGCCAGCAGTTTAATCGTGACAGGGATTGGTGGAGAGACCCAGTACTTC | CASSLIVTGIGGETQYF
TRBJ2-7 | TRBV28 | . | few | TGTGCCAGCAGTTCTGGCTCCGGGACGCCCTACGAGCAGTACTTC | CASSSGSGTPYEQYF
TRBJ2-3 | TRBV2 | . | many | TGTGCCAGCACAGATACGCAGTATTTT | CASTDTQYF
TRBJ1-6 | TRBV7-6 | TRBD1 | many | TGTGCCAGCAGCACCAGGACAGGAGATTCACCCCTCCACTTT | CASSTRTGDSPLHF
TRBJ1-1 | TRBV13 | . | . | TGTGCCAGCAGCTCCACCTGGAGGCGGTCCAACACTGAAGCTTTCTTT | CASSSTWRRSNTEAFF
TRBJ2-5 | TRBV12-3/TRBV12-4 | . | once | TGTGCCAGCAGTTTGAACGAAGAGACCCAGTACTTC | CASSLNEETQYF
TRBJ2-1 | TRBV19 | . | many | TGTGCCGGAAAATCGGCGGGATTGTCCTACAATGAGCAGTTCTTC | CAGKSAGLSYNEQFF
TRBJ1-5 | TRBV28 | . | many | TGTGCCAGCAGTTTAGGGAGGGTAAATCAGCCCCAGCATTTT | CASSLGRVNQPQHF
TRBJ1-1 | TRBV29-1 | TRBD1 | few | TGCAGATACGGGACAGACCCTGAAGCTTTCTTT | CRYGTDPEAFF
TRBJ2-2 | TRBV6-5 | . | few | TGTGCCAGCAGCTCGAAGCCGCCCGTCGGGGCCCCGAACACCGGGGAGCTGTTTTTT | CASSSKPPVGAPNTGELFF
TRBJ1-5 | TRBV3-1 | . | many | TGTGCCAGCAGCCAACTCGCCGGACAGCCCCAGCATTTT | CASSQLAGQPQHF
TRBJ1-2 | TRBV5-6 | TRBD1 | many | TGTGCCAGCAGCCGTAGCGGGACAGGGGACTATGGCTACACCTTC | CASSRSGTGDYGYTF
TRBJ1-1 | TRBV19 | . | many | TGTGCCAGTAACGATCCCGGGTTAGACACTGAAGCTTTCTTT | CASNDPGLDTEAFF
TRBJ2-5 | TRBV4-2 | . | . | TGTGCCAGCAGCCAAGGGCAGCGTATCCAAGAGACCCAGTACTTC | CASSQGQRIQETQYF
TRBJ2-1 | TRBV20-1 | . | . | TGCAGTGCTAGAGACCGATCGTACTTACCGGGGGAGCAGTTCTTC | CSARDRSYLPGEQFF